The 9 T cell receptor beta chains given below trace back to one sample, sequenced in a study of beta chain features in type 1 diabetes. Points from the study as a whole: When Type 1 diabetes patients were examined, their TCRB CDR3s proved moderately but significantly shorter in all four CD4+ subsets.

Of the isolated RNA, all was reverse transcribed, and so the sequenced material was expressed TCRB transcripts. Assay used: immunoSEQ multiplex PCR; TCRdb lists only in-frame clones, some missing. The repertoire holds 95,000 to 150,000 clones, with over 15% as singletons. Their target antigens are unknown. The sequenced sample was central memory CD4+ T cells from blood. These receptor sequences come from a man under 40 with type 1 diabetes.

This clone was seen a handful of times. V gene TRBV7-8 combines with J gene TRBJ2-7; 7 bases match TRBD2. Germline V gene lookup returns CDR1 SGHVS and CDR2 FQNEAQ. The CDR3 loop spans 14 amino acids. V shed 5 bases, J shed 3 bases, and the junction held 7 bases outside the gene matches. In nucleotides, the CDR3 is TGTGCCAGCAGCCCGGGGGGACGGGGCTACGAGCAGTACTTC. It encodes CASSPGGRGYEQYF.

This clone was counted a few times. The chain links TRBV4-3 to TRBJ2-1; D possibly uses TRBD1 or TRBD2 (6 bases each). This CDR3 has 15 residues. The V gene lost 0 bases and the J gene lost 7 bases, with 13 bases spanning the gap. Germline lookup yields CDR1 LGHNA and CDR2 YSLEER. The CDR3 loop reads CASSQDQGTFNEQFF. CDR3 in DNA: TGCGCCAGCAGCCAAGACCAGGGGACTTTTAATGAGCAGTTCTTC.

The rearrangement joins TRBV18 to TRBJ2-5, with D perhaps TRBD1 (7 bases). Looked up from germline, CDR1 is KGHSH and CDR2 is LQKENI. This CDR3 region has 12 residues. Between the trimmed V and J ends, which lost 8 bases and 4 bases, there was a span of 11 bases. CDR3 protein: CASGGTAETQYF. The CDR3 region has the DNA TGTGCCAGCGGGGGGACAGCAGAGACCCAGTACTTC.

This clone has more than one count but fewer than ten. The V and J genes are TRBV7-2 and TRBJ1-5; D unresolved. Trimming cost V 6 bases and J 0 bases, with 3 bases left between them. CDR1 is SGHTA, CDR2 FQGNSA, per germline. The CDR3 length is 12 residues. CDR3 protein: CASSNSNQPQHF. DNA of the CDR3: TGTGCCAGCAGTAATAGCAATCAGCCCCAGCATTTT.

The rearrangement uses TRBV7-2 and TRBJ2-2; maybe TRBD1 (5 bases). The V end was cut by 1 base, the J end by 5 bases, with 8 bases between. Germline V gives CDR1 SGHTA, CDR2 FQGNSA. The CDR3 covers 14 residues. The CDR3 region has the DNA TGTGCCAGCAGCTTAGGGACATTTACCGGGGAGCTGTTTTTT. Translation: CASSLGTFTGELFF.

This clone showed up just a few times. V and J are TRBV15 and TRBJ2-3; maybe TRBD2 (6 bases). Trimming pared 3 bases from V and 1 base from J, leaving 8 bases between. In germline, CDR1 is LNHNV, CDR2 YYDKDF (reference sequence). The CDR3 spans 14 residues. CDR3 region: CATSSQRGTDTQYF. CDR3 coding DNA: TGTGCCACCAGCAGCCAGCGGGGCACAGATACGCAGTATTTT. The variable domain in full, with the rest retrieved from reference TRBV15 and TRBJ2-3, is DAMVIQNPRYQVTQFGKPVTLSCSQTLNHNVMYWYQQKSSQAPKLLFHYYDKDFNNEADTPDNFQSRRPNTSFCFLDIRSPGLGDTAMYLCATSSQRGTDTQYFGPGTRLTVL.

In DNA, the CDR3 is TGTGCCATCTCAAATAAGGGGCACAGCACAGATACGCAGTATTTT. It specifies CAISNKGHSTDTQYF. The V call is TRBV7-8, the J call TRBJ2-3, with D perhaps TRBD1 (5 bases). CDR3 length: 15 amino acids. CDR1 is SGHVS, CDR2 FQNEAQ, per germline. V gave up 10 bases and J gave up 0 bases, with 17 bases separating them.

CDR3 DNA: TGTGCCAGCAGTGAATTAGGTGCAGGGGAGAAGAACTATGGCTACACCTTC. This codes for CASSELGAGEKNYGYTF. The chain has TRBV25-1 and TRBJ1-2; D is possibly TRBD1 (6 bases). The CDR3 extends over 17 amino acids. V shed 1 base and J shed 2 bases, with 17 bases lying between them. The V gene's germline CDR1 is MGHDK and CDR2 SYGVNS.

The chain carries TRBV7-2 and TRBJ1-5, with a possible D match to TRBD1 (6 bases). This CDR3 has 16 amino acids. Trimming removed 5 bases at V and 7 bases at J, with 21 bases between. Per germline, CDR1 SGHTA and CDR2 FQGNSA. The CDR3 DNA reads TGTGCCAGCAGCCCTGGGGGCAGCAATTGGTTCCAGCCCCAGCATTTT. Its translation is CASSPGGSNWFQPQHF.